This TCR beta chain was found in a study of blood T cell repertoires in COVID-19. Study information: Acute and convalescent COVID-19 specimens originated in the United States, Italy and Spain. T cells, B-cell-depleted T cells, or PBMCs supplied cDNA or gDNA.

Methods used by the authors: Reference gene primer amplification gave nucleated cell count estimates. Profiled with immunoSEQ multiplex PCR; TCRdb holds only in-frame clones, not every one. For V, J and clone size, that table is used; D and trimming come from the DNA. Of some 220,000 clones detected, around four fifths appear once; the ten largest clones hold approximately 5%. V lost 2 bases, J lost 5 bases, and 8 bases lay in between. The CDR3 covers 13 residues. CDR1 KGHSH and CDR2 LQKENI come from the germline V gene. A few counts support this clone. The source of this sequence is a woman aged 60 to 75 who had recovered from COVID-19. The sample taken for sequencing was peripheral blood. The V gene is TRBV18, the J gene TRBJ2-3; possibly TRBD1 for D (6 bases). CDR3: CASSPTGRDTQYF. In DNA form, the CDR3 reads TGTGCCAGCTCACCAACAGGGAGAGATACGCAGTATTTT.